These 12 T cell receptor beta chains share one sample of origin, sequenced in a study of cytomegalovirus exposure and HLA in healthy donors. The PCR was carried out with 60 Vbeta primers and 13 Jbeta primers. The table came from immunoSEQ multiplex PCR; TCRdb's copy has only in-frame clones and leaves some out. Among 90,000 to 100,000 clones, around 84% were seen once, and the ten largest hold 2% to 2.5%. Material for sequencing was PBMCs. The receptors were gathered from a young man in good health and CMV-seronegative.

The chain carries TRBV5-1 and TRBJ2-7, with TRBD2 matching over 7 bases. After removal of 5 bases from V and 2 bases from J, the junction contained 10 bases not matched to a gene. Per the germline V gene, CDR1 is SGHRS and CDR2 is YFSETQ. The CDR3 is 15 residues long. The CDR3 spells CASRVLPSGAYEQYF. The CDR3 nucleotides read TGCGCCAGCAGAGTCTTACCTAGCGGAGCCTACGAGCAGTACTTC.

The chain uses TRBV19 and TRBJ2-4, with D possibly matching TRBD1 (6 bases). There are 14 residues in the CDR3. The V end was cut by 1 base, the J end by 6 bases, with 10 bases between. The germline CDR1 and CDR2 sequences are LNHDA and SQIVND (reference sequence). CDR3 in DNA: TGTGCCAGTAGTATAGGGACAGACTTAAACATTCAGTACTTC. It specifies CASSIGTDLNIQYF.

The gene calls are TRBV7-6 and TRBJ2-3; 9 bases map to TRBD2. The CDR3 covers 13 residues. CDR1 and CDR2 from the germline V gene are SGHVS and FNYEAQ. Losses at the gene ends were 5 bases for V and 7 bases for J; bases not matched to a gene: 4. CDR3 in amino acids: CASSPGTSNTQYF. The CDR3 DNA is TGTGCCAGCAGCCCCGGGACTAGCAATACGCAGTATTTT.

The chain has TRBV12-5 and TRBJ2-4, with a possible D match to TRBD2 (5 bases). Trimming took 3 bases from V and 2 from J, leaving 14 bases between them. Germline CDR1 reads LGHNT; CDR2 reads FRNRAP. This CDR3 contains 16 residues. CDR3 in amino acids: CASGLAVTGTKNIQYF. CDR3 bases: TGTGCTAGTGGTTTAGCGGTCACCGGGACCAAAAACATTCAGTACTTC.

On this clone itself: At one boundary the junction diverges from the germline segment, which might be a read error. The rearrangement uses TRBV7-9 and TRBJ1-5, with TRBD1 as a possible D gene (5 bases). The CDR3 sequence is 12 residues long. Germline-derived CDR1 and CDR2 are SEHNR and FQNEAQ (reference sequence). The CDR3 DNA reads TGTTCCAGCAGCTTAGCGGGAGGGGCCCAGCATTTT. This sequence encodes CSSSLAGGAQHF.

This sequence joins TRBV30 and TRBJ2-7; 7 bases are a match to TRBD1. Trimming at V came to 5 bases and at J to 1 base, leaving 5 bases not matched to a gene. The CDR3 contains 13 residues. The germline V gene encodes CDR1 GTSNPN and CDR2 SVGIG (reference sequence). CDR3 coding DNA: TGTGCCTGGTCGAAGGACAGGTCCTACGAGCAGTACTTC. It specifies CAWSKDRSYEQYF. Filled out from reference TRBV30 and TRBJ2-7, the complete variable domain reads SQTIHQWPATLVQPVGSPLSLECTVEGTSNPNLYWYRQAAGRGLQLLFYSVGIGQISSEVPQNLSASRPQDRQFILSSKKLLLSDSGFYLCAWSKDRSYEQYFGPGTRLTVT.

This chain connects TRBV7-8 to TRBJ2-7, with 10 bases identical to TRBD1. Germline trimming cut 6 bases from V and 3 bases from J; bases unmatched to any gene: 5. The CDR3 loop spans 14 amino acids. Germline assignment: CDR1 SGHVS and CDR2 FQNEAQ. The CDR3 DNA reads as TGTGCCAGCAGTGGGACAGGGGAGGGCTACGAGCAGTACTTC. Its protein product is CASSGTGEGYEQYF.

Turning to this clone: The junction departs from the called germline gene at one end, perhaps through a read error. This chain joins TRBV7-9 and TRBJ2-7; 12 bases map to TRBD1. The CDR3 sequence is 15 residues long. Germline V gene lookup returns CDR1 SEHNR and CDR2 FQNEAQ (reference sequence). CDR3 DNA sequence: TGTTCCAGCAGCCCCAGGGGACAGGGGGCATGGGAGCAGTACTTC. It is translated as CSSSPRGQGAWEQYF.

The genes are TRBV7-8 and TRBJ2-3; 7 bases are a match to TRBD2. This CDR3 is built from 14 residues. J lost 3 bases, V lost 4 bases, and 4 bases had no gene match. CDR1 is SGHVS, CDR2 FQNEAQ, per germline. CDR3 sequence reads: CASSSGTITDTQYF. CDR3 coding DNA: TGTGCCAGCAGCTCCGGGACTATAACAGATACGCAGTATTTT.

This chain uses TRBV7-6 with TRBJ1-2, with 7 bases aligning to TRBD1. The ends lost 1 base at V and 7 bases at J; junction bases unmatched: 6. The V gene's germline CDR1 is SGHVS and CDR2 FNYEAQ. The CDR3 runs 14 residues. The CDR3: CASSLGQGRFGYTF. CDR3 coding DNA: TGTGCCAGCAGCTTAGGACAGGGCCGCTTTGGCTACACCTTC.

This clone has a handful of counts. The chain recombines TRBV19 with TRBJ1-1; 8 nucleotides line up with TRBD1. The CDR3 totals 12 residues. In germline, CDR1 is LNHDA, CDR2 SQIVND (reference sequence). The trim removed 5 bases at V and 7 bases at J, leaving 3 bases unmatched. The CDR3 loop reads CASSSGTGEAFF. The CDR3 bases are TGTGCCAGTAGTTCCGGGACAGGTGAAGCTTTCTTT.

V usage is TRBV4-1 and J usage is TRBJ1-5; 12 nucleotides align to TRBD1. V shed 8 bases, J shed 4 bases, and the junction held 15 bases outside the gene matches. Per the germline V gene, CDR1 is MGHRA and CDR2 is YSYEKL. The CDR3 extends over 18 amino acids. CDR3 region: CASARGQGALVGNQPQHF. The CDR3 bases are TGCGCCAGCGCCCGGGGACAGGGGGCCCTGGTAGGGAATCAGCCCCAGCATTTT.